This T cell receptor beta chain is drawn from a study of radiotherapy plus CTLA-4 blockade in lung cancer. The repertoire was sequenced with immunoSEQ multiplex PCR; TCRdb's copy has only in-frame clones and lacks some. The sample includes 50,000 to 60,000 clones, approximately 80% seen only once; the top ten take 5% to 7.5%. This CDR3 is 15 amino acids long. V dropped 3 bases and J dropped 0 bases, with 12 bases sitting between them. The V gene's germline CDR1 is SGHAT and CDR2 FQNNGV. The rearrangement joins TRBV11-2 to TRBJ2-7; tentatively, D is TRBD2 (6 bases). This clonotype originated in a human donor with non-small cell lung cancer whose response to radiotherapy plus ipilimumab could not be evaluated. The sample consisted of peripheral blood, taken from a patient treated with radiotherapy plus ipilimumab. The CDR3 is CASSLRGPTSYEQYF. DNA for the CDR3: TGTGCCAGCAGCTTGCGGGGACCGACCTCCTACGAGCAGTACTTC. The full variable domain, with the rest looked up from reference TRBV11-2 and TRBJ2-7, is EAGVAQSPRYKIIEKRQSVAFWCNPISGHATLYWYQQILGQGPKLLIQFQNNGVVDDSQLPKDRFSAERLKGVDSTLKIQPAKLEDSAVYLCASSLRGPTSYEQYFGPGTRLTVT.